What follows is one TCR beta chain and its context. This receptor's antigen is unknown. Base qualities are not recorded, but no much larger clone differs from it by a single base. The CDR3 contains 15 residues, cysteine and phenylalanine counted. The retained sequence is limited to the CDR3, 45 bases, with the frame set at the first base. Taken from the germline V gene (reference sequence), the CDR1 and CDR2 loops are SEHNR and FQNEAQ. The germline V and J ends show losses of 4 bases and 2 bases respectively, and no gene match explains 7 bases of the junction. The sample's treatment or condition label is to be understood as: suppressive antiretroviral therapy. Lysates of CMV-infected fibroblasts were used at about 9.2 ug/mL for cell stimulation. Responding CD4+ T cells were sorted by upregulation of both CD40 ligand and CD69. Participants were HIV-1-infected adults who started suppressive ART during chronic infection. For at least 4 years, the participants' plasma HIV-1 RNA had been undetectable, below 50 copies/mL. To be included, participants needed a CD4+ T cell count above 400 cells/uL and a positive CMV serology. Before stimulation, PBMCs were isolated using density centrifugation and depleted of CD8+ T cells. CD8-depleted PBMCs were stimulated for 15 to 20 hours with anti-CD28/CD49d costimulation, CD40-blocking antibody and enfuvirtide to prevent new infections. Cell sorting was performed on a Beckman Coulter MoFlo Legacy or XDP sorter, and dead cells were excluded with propidium iodide. The QIAamp DNA Mini Kit was used for genomic DNA extraction from samples above one million cells, and the Quick-DNA Microprep Kit was used otherwise.

The immunoSEQ hsTCRB assay version 4 in survey mode was used to sequence TCRbeta repertoires from genomic DNA. Genomic DNA was diluted to roughly 9.8 ng/uL, using up to roughly 1 ug per sample for TCRbeta sequencing. For the original study's pipeline: TCRbeta data were analyzed in ImmunoSeq Analyzer 3.0, with diversity computed on productive nucleotide rearrangements. Using the Immunarch R package, lower-bound TCR diversity was estimated with the improved Chao index and clonality was estimated with the Gini coefficient. Different nucleotide rearrangements encoding the same CDR3beta amino acid sequence were treated as distinct clonotypes. Differential abundance analysis identified TCRbeta sequences significantly enriched in antigen-responding cells relative to anti-CD3/anti-CD28-activated cells. Using predicted peptide-MHC specificity as the basis, GLIPH2 grouped TCRs into clusters, both for each participant individually and for the merged data sets that combined participants. The clones in this table, taken by TCRdb from immuneACCESS, are in-frame only. Not every clone is retained; where verified, under half of the shortfall comes from an unresolved V gene, and the cause of the rest is unknown. Clonal size and the V and J genes are those of that table, whereas D and trimming came from the DNA. This sample has approximately 19,000 clones in its table, and about two thirds of those were observed once. The biggest ten clones account for about 8% of the sample.

This sample is part of a study of persistence of HIV-infected CD4 T cells (dated by TCRdb to about 2020). With regard to the full study: The median time participants had been on suppressive ART was about eight years. Peripheral blood samples of up to roughly 180 mL were collected at multiple time points, except for a couple of participants, who underwent leukapheresis at a single time point. In the cross-participant TCR cluster analysis, roughly 8 participants were included for CMV and 7 participants were included for Gag. CMV- and HIV-1 Gag-responding CD4+ T cells were isolated from ART-treated individuals so that antigen-driven clonal expansion of HIV-1-infected cells could be examined. Proviral sequencing was used to assess clonality among infected cells, whereas TCRbeta sequencing gauged the clonality of all cells within each sorted population.

Study-wide conclusions, independent of this receptor: Only a small number of individuals took part in the study, and only a limited range of antigens was tested. A correlation was observed between TCR oligoclonality and proviral oligoclonality within the same sorted populations. Degenerate expanded CDR3beta sequences were enriched in antigen-responding cells, suggesting convergent selection of CD4+ responses to CMV and Gag. TCRbeta richness in CMV- and Gag-responding cells was significantly lower than in anti-CD3/anti-CD28-responding cells; CMV-responding cells had higher oligoclonality than CD3/CD28-stimulated and Gag-responding cells. Bulk TCR analyses could not be restricted to the rare CMV-responding cells that actually carried HIV-1 proviruses.

Recombination linked TRBV7-9 to TRBJ2-7, with 8 middle bases fitting TRBD1. The sample consisted of CD4+ T cells sorted from PBMCs after roughly 19-hour stimulation, taken from a patient who received antiretroviral therapy. The cell subset or site label of this sample denotes: CD40L+CD69+ CD4 T cells responding to CMV lysate. The sequence came from an adult woman with HIV who was CMV-seropositive. In nucleotides, the sequence is TGTGCCAGCAGCTCTCGGACAGGGAAAACCTACGAGCAGTACTTC. It is translated as CASSSRTGKTYEQYF.